The present entry profiles one TCR beta chain with its context. The CDR3 length is 11 residues. With 4 bases clipped from V and 8 bases from J, the junction kept 3 bases outside the gene matches. In germline, CDR1 is GTSNPN, CDR2 SVGIG (reference sequence). The data are from a study of control samples from healthy donors and cancer patients. TCRdb's table, derived via immunoSEQ multiplex PCR, lists solely in-frame clones and lacks some. The sample lists fewer than 200,000 clones, about 93% seen once, with over 4% in the top ten. The rearrangement uses TRBV30 and TRBJ1-2; 8 positions match TRBD1. Input material: blood. This receptor was obtained from a woman in her sixties in good health. In DNA, the CDR3 is TGTGCCTGGATCAGGGGGCAGGGCTACACCTTC. It translates to CAWIRGQGYTF. Full variable domain (rest looked up from reference TRBV30 and TRBJ1-2): SQTIHQWPATLVQPVGSPLSLECTVEGTSNPNLYWYRQAAGRGLQLLFYSVGIGQISSEVPQNLSASRPQDRQFILSSKKLLLSDSGFYLCAWIRGQGYTFGSGTRLTVV.